This T cell receptor (beta chain) was captured by sequencing in a study of CD8+ T cells in alopecia areata. The wider study: The tofacitinib course ran for 6 to 18 months and was followed by 6 months off drug.

The treatment here: oral pan-JAK inhibitor, 5-10 mg twice daily. V was cut by 5 bases and J by 4 bases, with 14 bases left in between. The V gene's germline CDR1 is SGHTA and CDR2 FQGNSA. The CDR3 is 14 residues long. Following extraction, RNA underwent reverse transcription to cDNA, which served as the sequencing template. The table came from immunoSEQ multiplex PCR; TCRdb's copy has only in-frame clones and leaves some out. Among about 300,000 clones listed, 58% were seen once. The TCR originated in a human donor with alopecia areata. V and J are TRBV7-2 and TRBJ2-5; D is possibly TRBD2 (5 bases). The sequences come from CD4+ T cells sorted from blood, collected at week 24, from a patient treated with tofacitinib. Here the CDR3 DNA reads TGTGCCAGCAGCCCCCTAGCCCCCCCAGAGACCCAGTACTTC. Translated: CASSPLAPPETQYF.